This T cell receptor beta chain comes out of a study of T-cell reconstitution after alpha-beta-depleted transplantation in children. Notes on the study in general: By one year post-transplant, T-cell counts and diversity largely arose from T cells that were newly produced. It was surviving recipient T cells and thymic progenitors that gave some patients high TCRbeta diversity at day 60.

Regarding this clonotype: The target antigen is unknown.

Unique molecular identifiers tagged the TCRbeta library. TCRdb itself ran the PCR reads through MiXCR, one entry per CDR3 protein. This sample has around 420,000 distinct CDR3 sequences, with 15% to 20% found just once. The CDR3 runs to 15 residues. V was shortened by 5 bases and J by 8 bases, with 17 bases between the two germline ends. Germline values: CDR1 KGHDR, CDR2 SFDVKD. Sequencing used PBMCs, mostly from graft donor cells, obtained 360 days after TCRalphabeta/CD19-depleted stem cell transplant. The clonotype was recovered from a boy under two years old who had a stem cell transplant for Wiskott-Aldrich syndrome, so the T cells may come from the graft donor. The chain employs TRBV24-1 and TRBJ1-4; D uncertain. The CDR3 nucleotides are TGTGCCACCAGTGTCCCAGTTCCGGGTGGCGAAAAACTGTTTTTT. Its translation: CATSVPVPGGEKLFF.